This T cell receptor (beta chain) was sequenced during a study of T cell repertoires in aging, cancer and after chemotherapy. Study in general: Six age groups, ranging from 30 or younger to 70 or older, included the donors. Repeat sampling of healthy donors over several months to years showed clear clonal overlap.

A remark on this clonotype: Its antigen is currently unknown.

The CDR3 spans 11 residues. Trimming cost V 5 bases and J 3 bases, with 7 bases left between them. The germline V gene has CDR1 SQVTM and CDR2 ANQGSEA. Multiplex touch-down PCR with TRB-A/B primers amplified rearranged V-D-J TRB sequences. TCRdb ran MiXCR on the multiplex PCR reads and lists one entry per CDR3 protein. Among about 17,000 distinct CDR3 sequences, roughly half were seen once, and the ten largest hold about 11%. Broader study findings: Rebound thymic output was suggested by rising median generation probability during chemotherapy in each cancer cohort. Compared with age-matched healthy donors, untreated hematological or solid cancer patients showed higher blood TCR clonality.

Peripheral blood genomic DNA, not sorted cells or RNA, was the template. Source material: blood. The V and J genes are TRBV29-1 and TRBJ1-1, with a possible D match to TRBD1 (5 bases). This TCR was sampled from a human donor in good health. The CDR3 nucleotides read TGCAGCGTTTGGGGGGACACTGAAGCTTTCTTT. The encoded protein is CSVWGDTEAFF.